Listed below are T cell receptor beta chains from one sample, sequenced in a study of blood T cell repertoires in COVID-19. TCRdb keeps only in-frame clones here, not all; method: immunoSEQ multiplex PCR. The sample includes some 50,000 clones, approximately 88% of them seen just once. What was sequenced was peripheral blood. Receptor source: a human donor in a cohort sampled during active COVID-19. Each CDR3 is given with its conserved first and last residue. A D gene is named only where the DNA matches it firmly. Clone size is not always given. Where it is, it says once, few, many or a class for expanded clones.

d_call	j_call	v_call	clone_size	cdr3_aa	cdr3_nt
TRBD2	TRBJ2-1	TRBV5-1	-	CASSLWTSGSNEQFF	TGCGCCAGCAGTTTGTGGACTAGCGGATCTAATGAGCAGTTCTTC
-	TRBJ1-1	TRBV14	-	CASSLGGEKAFF	TGTGCCAGCAGCCTCGGGGGGGAGAAGGCTTTCTTT
-	TRBJ1-2	TRBV7-9	-	CASSLGGTANYGYTF	TGTGCCAGCAGCTTAGGAGGAACCGCCAACTATGGCTACACCTTC
-	TRBJ1-2	TRBV28	-	CASGDYGYTF	TGTGCCAGCGGAGACTATGGCTACACCTTC
-	TRBJ2-1	TRBV3-1/TRBV3-2	-	CASSYAGFNEQFF	TGTGCCAGCAGCTATGCGGGGTTCAATGAGCAGTTCTTC
-	TRBJ1-1	TRBV7-3	-	CASSIQGGDTEAFF	TGTGCCAGCAGCATACAGGGTGGGGACACTGAAGCTTTCTTT
-	TRBJ2-1	TRBV6-4	-	CASSEGGGRGGEQFF	TGTGCCAGCAGTGAGGGGGGCGGGAGAGGGGGTGAGCAGTTCTTC
-	TRBJ2-7	TRBV6-6	-	CASTKPSGQIYEQYF	TGTGCCAGCACTAAACCATCTGGACAGATTTACGAGCAGTACTTC
-	TRBJ2-2	TRBV4-2	-	CASSRRRVGRTTTGELFF	TGTGCCAGCAGCCGTAGGAGGGTGGGGAGAACGACCACCGGGGAGCTGTTTTTT
TRBD2	TRBJ2-3	TRBV7-6	once	CASSRTSATDTQYF	TGTGCCAGCAGCCGGACTAGCGCCACAGATACGCAGTATTTT
-	TRBJ2-2	TRBV12-2	-	CASRLGGGGGAPRTGELFF	TGTGCAAGTCGCTTAGGCGGTGGGGGAGGAGCGCCCCGCACCGGGGAGCTGTTTTTT
TRBD1	TRBJ1-2	TRBV19	-	CASSMATGGRSGYTF	TGTGCCAGTAGTATGGCGACAGGGGGACGGAGTGGCTACACCTTC
TRBD1	TRBJ1-1	TRBV2	once	CASRQGQGRTEAFF	TGTGCCAGCAGACAGGGACAGGGGAGAACTGAAGCTTTCTTT
TRBD1	TRBJ1-2	TRBV5-4	-	CASSSREGQGARGYTF	TGTGCCAGCAGCTCAAGGGAGGGACAGGGGGCGCGAGGCTACACCTTC
TRBD1	TRBJ1-5	TRBV7-9	-	CASSLGGTGDQPQHF	TGTGCCAGCAGCTTAGGAGGGACAGGGGATCAGCCCCAGCATTTT
TRBD1	TRBJ2-1	TRBV7-3	-	CASSHGTGFGDEQFF	TGTGCCAGCAGCCATGGGACAGGGTTTGGGGATGAGCAGTTCTTC
TRBD1	TRBJ1-2	TRBV5-1	-	CASSPRGVNRDRVGYTF	TGCGCCAGCAGCCCAAGGGGGGTAAACCGGGACAGAGTGGGCTACACCTTC
TRBD2	TRBJ2-1	TRBV7-2	-	CASSVGRGGAQEQFF	TGTGCCAGCAGCGTAGGGCGCGGGGGGGCGCAGGAGCAGTTCTTC
TRBD1	TRBJ2-2	TRBV2	-	CASKWDRHNTGELFF	TGTGCCAGCAAGTGGGACAGGCATAACACCGGGGAGCTGTTTTTT
TRBD2	TRBJ2-3	TRBV12-3/TRBV12-4	-	CASSPGTTYTQYF	TGTGCCAGCAGTCCCGGGACTACGTATACGCAGTATTTT
TRBD1	TRBJ2-5	TRBV11-3	-	CASSSGTAGTQYF	TGTGCCAGCAGCTCGGGGACAGCCGGGACCCAGTACTTC
-	TRBJ1-1	TRBV29-1	-	CSAHRDTTEAFF	TGCAGCGCCCACAGGGATACCACTGAAGCTTTCTTT
TRBD1	TRBJ1-5	TRBV5-5	few	CASSQTGGYQPQHF	TGTGCCAGCAGCCAGACAGGGGGGTATCAGCCCCAGCATTTT
TRBD2	TRBJ2-5	TRBV14	-	CASSPGLAGVETQYF	TGTGCCAGCAGCCCTGGACTAGCGGGAGTAGAGACCCAGTACTTC
-	TRBJ2-5	TRBV11-2	-	CASSQGGGVAETQYF	TGTGCCAGCAGCCAAGGAGGGGGCGTAGCCGAGACCCAGTACTTC
-	TRBJ2-1	TRBV4-2	-	CASSQEGSGPYNEQFF	TGTGCCAGCAGCCAAGAAGGGAGCGGACCTTACAATGAGCAGTTCTTC
TRBD1	TRBJ2-1	TRBV7-9	-	CASSSYPTGVGEQFF	TGTGCCAGCAGCTCCTACCCCACAGGGGTGGGGGAGCAGTTCTTC
-	TRBJ1-2	TRBV10-3	-	CAISEYGGRGPAGDGYTF	TGTGCCATCAGTGAGTATGGCGGCAGGGGCCCGGCGGGTGATGGCTACACCTTC
TRBD2	TRBJ2-1	TRBV11-2	-	CASSHYRAGGTEQFF	TGTGCCAGCAGCCATTATAGAGCGGGGGGGACTGAGCAGTTCTTC
-	TRBJ1-4	TRBV4-3	few	CASSQGLEKLFF	TGCGCCAGCAGCCAGGGACTTGAAAAACTGTTTTTT
-	TRBJ2-7	TRBV6-5	-	CASSSLDEQYF	TGTGCCAGCAGTTCCCTAGACGAGCAGTACTTC
TRBD2	TRBJ2-1	TRBV20-1	-	CSASGRERGGYNEQFF	TGCAGTGCTAGTGGGCGAGAGCGGGGGGGCTACAATGAGCAGTTCTTC
TRBD1	TRBJ2-1	TRBV7-2	-	CASSSRTGNEQFF	TGTGCCAGCAGCTCTCGGACAGGCAATGAGCAGTTCTTC
TRBD2	TRBJ2-5	TRBV9	-	CASSPTGGGFQETQYF	TGTGCCAGCAGCCCGACCGGGGGGGGGTTCCAAGAGACCCAGTACTTC
-	TRBJ2-7	TRBV20-1	once	CSASPLGGYEQYF	TGCAGTGCTAGTCCTCTCGGAGGCTACGAGCAGTACTTC
TRBD2	TRBJ2-3	TRBV11-2	-	CASSRSGGVQDTQYF	TGTGCCAGCAGCCGTAGCGGGGGGGTCCAAGATACGCAGTATTTT
-	TRBJ2-1	TRBV7-9	few	CASAPQSGGTHWYEQFF	TGTGCCAGCGCCCCTCAGAGTGGCGGGACCCATTGGTATGAGCAGTTCTTC